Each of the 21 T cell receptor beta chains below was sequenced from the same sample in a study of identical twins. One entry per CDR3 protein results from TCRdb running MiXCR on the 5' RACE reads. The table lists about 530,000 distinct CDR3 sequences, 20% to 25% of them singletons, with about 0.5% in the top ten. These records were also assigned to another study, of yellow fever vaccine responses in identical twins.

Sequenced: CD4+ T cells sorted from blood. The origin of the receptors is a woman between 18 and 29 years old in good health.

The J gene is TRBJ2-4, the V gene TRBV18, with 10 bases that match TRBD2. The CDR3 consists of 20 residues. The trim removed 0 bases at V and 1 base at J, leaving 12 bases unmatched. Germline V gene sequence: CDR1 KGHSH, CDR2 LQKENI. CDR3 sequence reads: CASSPPAASGSPRAKNIQYF. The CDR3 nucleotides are TGTGCCAGCTCACCACCGGCGGCTAGCGGGAGCCCCCGGGCCAAAAACATTCAGTACTTC.

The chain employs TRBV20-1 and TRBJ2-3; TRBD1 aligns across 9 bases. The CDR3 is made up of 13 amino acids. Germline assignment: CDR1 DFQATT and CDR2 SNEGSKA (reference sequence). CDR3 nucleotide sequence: TGCACCGCGGGACAGGGTGGCACAGATACGCAGTATTTT. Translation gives CTAGQGGTDTQYF.

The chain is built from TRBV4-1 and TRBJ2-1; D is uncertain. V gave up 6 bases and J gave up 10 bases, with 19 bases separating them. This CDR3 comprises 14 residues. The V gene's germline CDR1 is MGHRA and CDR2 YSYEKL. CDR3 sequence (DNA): TGCGCCAGCAGAGAAACGGGTTCAACCCAGGAGCAGTTCTTC. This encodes CASRETGSTQEQFF.

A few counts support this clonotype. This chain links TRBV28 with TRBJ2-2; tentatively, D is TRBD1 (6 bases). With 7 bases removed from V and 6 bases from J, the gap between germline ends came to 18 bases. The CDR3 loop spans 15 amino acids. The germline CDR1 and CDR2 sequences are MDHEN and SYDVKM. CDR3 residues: CASTVGTGRPGELFF. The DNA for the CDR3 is TGTGCCAGCACCGTAGGAACAGGGCGACCCGGGGAGCTGTTTTTT.

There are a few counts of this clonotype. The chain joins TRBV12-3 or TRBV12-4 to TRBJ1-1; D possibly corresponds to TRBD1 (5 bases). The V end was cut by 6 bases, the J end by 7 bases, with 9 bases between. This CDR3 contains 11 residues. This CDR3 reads CASSRGNEAFF. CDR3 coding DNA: TGTGCCAGCAGCCGGGGGAATGAAGCTTTCTTT.

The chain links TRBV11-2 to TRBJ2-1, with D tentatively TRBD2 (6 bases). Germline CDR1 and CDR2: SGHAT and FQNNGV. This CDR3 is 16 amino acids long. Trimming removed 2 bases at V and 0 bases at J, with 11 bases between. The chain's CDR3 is CASSLIVGSSYNEQFF. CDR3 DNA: TGTGCCAGCAGCTTAATAGTCGGGAGCTCCTACAATGAGCAGTTCTTC.

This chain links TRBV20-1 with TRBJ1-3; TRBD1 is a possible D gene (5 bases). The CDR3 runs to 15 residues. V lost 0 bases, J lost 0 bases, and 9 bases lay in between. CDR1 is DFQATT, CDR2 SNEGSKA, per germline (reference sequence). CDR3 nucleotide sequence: TGCAGTGCTAGAGATCAGGGATACTCTGGAAACACCATATATTTT. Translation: CSARDQGYSGNTIYF.

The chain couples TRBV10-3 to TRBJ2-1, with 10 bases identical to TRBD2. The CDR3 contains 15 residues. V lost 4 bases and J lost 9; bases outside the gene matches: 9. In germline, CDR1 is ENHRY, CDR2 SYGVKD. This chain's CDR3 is CAISAPSGSSGEQFF. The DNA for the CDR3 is TGTGCCATCAGTGCACCTAGCGGGAGTAGTGGTGAGCAGTTCTTC.

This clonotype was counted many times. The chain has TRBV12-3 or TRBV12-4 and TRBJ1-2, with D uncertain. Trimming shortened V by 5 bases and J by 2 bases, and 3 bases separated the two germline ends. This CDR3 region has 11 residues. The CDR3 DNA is TGTGCCAGCAGTCCGAACTATGGCTACACCTTC. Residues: CASSPNYGYTF.

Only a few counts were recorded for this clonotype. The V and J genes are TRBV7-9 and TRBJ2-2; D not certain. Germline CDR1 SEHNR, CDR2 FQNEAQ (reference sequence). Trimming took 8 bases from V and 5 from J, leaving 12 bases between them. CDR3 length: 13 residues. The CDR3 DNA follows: TGTGCCAGCTCTAAGGGCGCAACCGGGGAGCTGTTTTTT. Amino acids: CASSKGATGELFF.

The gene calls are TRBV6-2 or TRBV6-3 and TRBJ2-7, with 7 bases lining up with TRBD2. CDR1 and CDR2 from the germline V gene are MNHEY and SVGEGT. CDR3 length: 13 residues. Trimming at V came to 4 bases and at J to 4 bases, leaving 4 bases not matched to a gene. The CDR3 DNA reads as TGTGCCAGCAGTTCCAGCGGGAAGTACGAGCAGTACTTC. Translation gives CASSSSGKYEQYF.

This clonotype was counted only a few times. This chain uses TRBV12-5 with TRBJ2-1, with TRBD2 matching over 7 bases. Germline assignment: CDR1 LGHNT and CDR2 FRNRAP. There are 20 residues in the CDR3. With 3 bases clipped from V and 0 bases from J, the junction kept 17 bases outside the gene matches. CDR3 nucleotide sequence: TGTGCTAGTGGTTTTTCCGCCATAGCGGGCCCACCCTACTCCTACAATGAGCAGTTCTTC. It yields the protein CASGFSAIAGPPYSYNEQFF.

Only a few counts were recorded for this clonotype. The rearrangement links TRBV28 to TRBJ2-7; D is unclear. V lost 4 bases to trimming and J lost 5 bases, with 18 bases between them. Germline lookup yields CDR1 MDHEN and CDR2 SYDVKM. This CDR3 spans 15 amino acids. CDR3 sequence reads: CASSSTSGYPNEQYF. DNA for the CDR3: TGTGCCAGCAGTTCGACGTCAGGATACCCCAACGAGCAGTACTTC.

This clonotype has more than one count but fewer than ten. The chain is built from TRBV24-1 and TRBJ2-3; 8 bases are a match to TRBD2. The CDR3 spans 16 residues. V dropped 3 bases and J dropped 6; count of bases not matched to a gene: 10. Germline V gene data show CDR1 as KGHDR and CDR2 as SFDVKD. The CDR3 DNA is TGTGCCACCAGTGATACCGGGACTAGAGGGACCGATACGCAGTATTTT. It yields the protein CATSDTGTRGTDTQYF.

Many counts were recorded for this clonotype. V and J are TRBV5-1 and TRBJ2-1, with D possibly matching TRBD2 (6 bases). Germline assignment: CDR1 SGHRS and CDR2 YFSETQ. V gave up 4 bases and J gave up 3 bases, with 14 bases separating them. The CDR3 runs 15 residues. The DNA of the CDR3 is TGCGCCAGCAGCCTCCAGGGAGGTAGCTACAATGAGCAGTTCTTC. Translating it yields CASSLQGGSYNEQFF.

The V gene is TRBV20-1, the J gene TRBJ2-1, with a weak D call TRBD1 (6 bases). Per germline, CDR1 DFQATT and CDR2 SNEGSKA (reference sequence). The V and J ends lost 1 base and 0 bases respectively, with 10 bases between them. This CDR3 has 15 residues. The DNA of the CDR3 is TGCAGTGCTAGAGTGGGGGCAGACTCCTACAATGAGCAGTTCTTC. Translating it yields CSARVGADSYNEQFF.

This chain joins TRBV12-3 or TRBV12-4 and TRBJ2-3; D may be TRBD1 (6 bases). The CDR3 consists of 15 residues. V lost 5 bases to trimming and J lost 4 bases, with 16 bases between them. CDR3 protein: CASSRQGKGADTQYF. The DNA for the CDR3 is TGTGCCAGCAGTCGTCAGGGGAAAGGGGCAGATACGCAGTATTTT.

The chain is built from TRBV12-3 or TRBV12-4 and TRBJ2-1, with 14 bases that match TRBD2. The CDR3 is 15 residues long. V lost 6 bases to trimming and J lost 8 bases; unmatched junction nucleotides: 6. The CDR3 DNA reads TGTGCCAGCAGGGAGACTAGCGGGAGGGCCCATGAGCAGTTCTTC. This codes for CASRETSGRAHEQFF.

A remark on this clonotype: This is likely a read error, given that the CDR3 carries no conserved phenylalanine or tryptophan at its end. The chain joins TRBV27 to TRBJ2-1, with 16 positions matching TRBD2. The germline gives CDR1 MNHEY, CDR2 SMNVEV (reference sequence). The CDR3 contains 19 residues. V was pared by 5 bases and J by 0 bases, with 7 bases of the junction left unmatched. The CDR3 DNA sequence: TGTGCCAGCAGTGCGGGACTAGCGGGGGGGCCGAGCTCCTACAATGAGCAGTTCCTC. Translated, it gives CASSAGLAGGPSSYNEQFL.

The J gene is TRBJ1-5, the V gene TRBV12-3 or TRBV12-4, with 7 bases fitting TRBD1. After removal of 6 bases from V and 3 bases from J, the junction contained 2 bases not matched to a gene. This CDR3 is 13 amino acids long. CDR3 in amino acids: CASSGTANQPQHF. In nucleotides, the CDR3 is TGTGCCAGCAGCGGGACAGCCAATCAGCCCCAGCATTTT.

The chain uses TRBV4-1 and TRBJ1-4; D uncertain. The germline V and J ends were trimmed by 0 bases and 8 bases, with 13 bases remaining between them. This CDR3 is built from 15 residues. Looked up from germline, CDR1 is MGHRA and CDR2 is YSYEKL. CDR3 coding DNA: TGCGCCAGCAGCCAAGACAGCCTTATCGGGGAAAAACTGTTTTTT. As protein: CASSQDSLIGEKLFF.